The entry below gives a single T cell receptor beta chain sequence along with its context. In the study's own analysis: From reference gene primer amplification, estimates of nucleated cell counts were derived. The data were produced by immunoSEQ multiplex PCR, yet TCRdb's version contains in-frame clones alone and is incomplete. D and trimming were read from the DNA, whereas the V and J calls and clone size are those reported in that table. The data show about 180,000 clones, 80% seen once. Cohort placement rested on clinical history that participants reported themselves. This specimen comes from a study of blood T cell repertoires in COVID-19. In the study overall: COVID-19 samples collected from the United States, Italy and Spain covered acute and convalescent phases. In each case, the material was cDNA or gDNA derived from T cells, B-cell-depleted T cells, or PBMCs.

The receptor was derived from a man in his 60s who had been exposed to COVID-19. Sequencing used PBMCs or T cells enriched from blood (not recorded which).

CDR3 sequence reads: CASSGRGAQYF. In DNA form, the CDR3 reads TGTGCCAGCAGCGGGCGGGGGGCCCAGTACTTC. The chain carries TRBV12-3 or TRBV12-4 and TRBJ2-5, with 8 bases fitting TRBD2. The ends lost 6 bases at V and 9 bases at J; junction bases unmatched: 3. The CDR3 totals 11 residues.